This note documents a single T cell receptor (beta chain) sequence. The target antigen is unknown. This sample was taken from a study of early T cells in non-severe SARS-CoV-2 infection. One entry per CDR3 protein results from TCRdb running MiXCR on the 5' RACE reads. The sample shows tens of thousands of distinct CDR3 sequences, less than 15% of them seen only once. Germline V gene lookup returns CDR1 SQVTM and CDR2 ANQGSEA. V shed 5 bases and J 2 bases; nucleotides not matched to a gene: 7. The CDR3 is 14 amino acids. Study conclusions and caveats: Anti-spike CD8 responses were favored by VDJdb matching, which missed private and CD4 specificities.

This receptor was identified in an adult who was a healthcare worker with PCR-confirmed SARS-CoV-2 infection or an uninfected control (not recorded which). This sequence joins TRBV29-1 and TRBJ2-7; 9 positions agree with TRBD2. The starting material was whole blood, obtained at baseline. CDR3 bases: TGCAGCGTTTCTTATAGCGGGAGCCCCTACGAGCAGTACTTC. Its protein is CSVSYSGSPYEQYF.